This TCR beta chain was identified during a study of blood T cell repertoires in COVID-19. Turning to the study itself: Acute and convalescent COVID-19 specimens originated in the United States, Italy and Spain. T cells, B-cell-depleted T cells, or PBMCs supplied cDNA or gDNA.

How the authors handled the data: For nucleated cells, counts were estimated from reference gene primer amplification. TCRdb's table, derived via immunoSEQ multiplex PCR, lists solely in-frame clones and lacks some. The DNA gave D and trimming, while V, J and clone size come from that table. This sample carries roughly 150,000 clones, 84% of them seen once, and the ten largest clones take just over 9.5%. The origin of this receptor is a woman aged 45-65 years with acute or convalescent COVID-19. The sequenced sample consisted of peripheral blood.

In DNA form, the CDR3 reads TGTGCCAGCTCTTTAGCGGGAGGGAAAGATACGCAGTATTTT. Encoded protein: CASSLAGGKDTQYF. The chain joins TRBV7-7 to TRBJ2-3; 11 positions match TRBD2. Germline loops: CDR1 SSHAT, CDR2 FNYEAQ (reference sequence). The trim removed 8 bases at V and 5 bases at J, leaving 6 bases unmatched. CDR3 length: 14 residues. Full variable domain (rest looked up from reference TRBV7-7 and TRBJ2-3): GAGVSQSPRYKVTKRGQDVTLRCDPISSHATLYWYQQALGQGPEFLTYFNYEAQPDKSGLPSDRFSAERPEGSISTLTIQRTEQRDSAMYRCASSLAGGKDTQYFGPGTRLTVL.